The clone carrying this T cell receptor beta chain occurred once. This specimen comes from a study of blood T cells in healthy people across ages. Germline V lookup: CDR1 SGHRS, CDR2 YFSETQ. V was cut by 0 bases and J by 10 bases, with 16 bases left in between. CDR3 length equals 15 residues. A sample-barcoded 5' primer and a J-beta primer mix were used in a second PCR of roughly 6 to 11 cycles. One entry per CDR3 protein results from TCRdb running MiXCR on the 5' RACE reads. The table has approximately 1,000,000 distinct CDR3 sequences, 35% to 40% seen once. This chain connects TRBV5-1 to TRBJ1-4, with a possible D match to TRBD1 (5 bases). The sample taken for sequencing was blood. This clonotype originated in a man younger than 35 in good health. CDR3 in DNA: TGCGCCAGCAGCTTGGCTAGGACACCGGAGGGAAAACTGTTTTTT. It translates to CASSLARTPEGKLFF.